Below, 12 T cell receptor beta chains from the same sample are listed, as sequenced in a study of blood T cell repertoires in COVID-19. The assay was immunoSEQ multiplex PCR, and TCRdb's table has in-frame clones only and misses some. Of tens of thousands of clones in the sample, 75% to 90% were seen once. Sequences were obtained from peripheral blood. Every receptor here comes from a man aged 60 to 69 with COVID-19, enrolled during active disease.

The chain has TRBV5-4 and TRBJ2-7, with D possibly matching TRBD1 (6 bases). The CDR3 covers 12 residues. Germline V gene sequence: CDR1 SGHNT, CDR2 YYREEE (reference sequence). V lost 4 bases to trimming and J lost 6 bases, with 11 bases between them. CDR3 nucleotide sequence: TGTGCCAGCAGCAGTGGACAGTCCGAGCAGTACTTC. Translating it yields CASSSGQSEQYF.

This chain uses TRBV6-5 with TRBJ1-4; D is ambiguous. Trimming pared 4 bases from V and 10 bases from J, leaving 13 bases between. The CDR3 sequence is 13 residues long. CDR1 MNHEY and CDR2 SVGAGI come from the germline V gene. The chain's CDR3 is CASSFERRGKLFF. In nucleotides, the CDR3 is TGTGCCAGCAGTTTCGAACGACGGGGAAAACTGTTTTTT.

The CDR3 region has the DNA TGTGCCAGCAGTTACTCGAGTTCCAACACTGAAGCTTTCTTT. Amino acid sequence: CASSYSSSNTEAFF. The chain is built from TRBV6-5 and TRBJ1-1; D is ambiguous. The CDR3 is 14 residues long. Trimming cost V 0 bases and J 2 bases, with 7 bases left between them. The germline gives CDR1 MNHEY, CDR2 SVGAGI.

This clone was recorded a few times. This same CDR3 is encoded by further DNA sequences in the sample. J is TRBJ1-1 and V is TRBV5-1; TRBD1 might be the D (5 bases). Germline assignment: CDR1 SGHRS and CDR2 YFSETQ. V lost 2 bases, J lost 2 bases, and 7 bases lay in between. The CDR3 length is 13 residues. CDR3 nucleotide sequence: TGCGCCAGCAGCTTAACAGGTAACACTGAAGCTTTCTTT. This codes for CASSLTGNTEAFF.

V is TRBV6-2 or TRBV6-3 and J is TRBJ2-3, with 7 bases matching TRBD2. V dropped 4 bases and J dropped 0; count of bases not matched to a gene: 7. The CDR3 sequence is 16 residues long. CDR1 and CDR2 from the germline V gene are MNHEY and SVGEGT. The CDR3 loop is CASSFVSGVSTDTQYF. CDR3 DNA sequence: TGTGCCAGCAGTTTCGTAAGCGGGGTTAGCACAGATACGCAGTATTTT.

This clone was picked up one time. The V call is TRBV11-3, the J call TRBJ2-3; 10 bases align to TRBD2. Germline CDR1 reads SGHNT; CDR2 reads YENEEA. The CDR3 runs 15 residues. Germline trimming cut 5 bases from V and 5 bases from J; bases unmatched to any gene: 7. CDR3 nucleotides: TGTGCCAGCAGCCTAGGCACTAGCGGGATAGATACGCAGTATTTT. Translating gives CASSLGTSGIDTQYF.

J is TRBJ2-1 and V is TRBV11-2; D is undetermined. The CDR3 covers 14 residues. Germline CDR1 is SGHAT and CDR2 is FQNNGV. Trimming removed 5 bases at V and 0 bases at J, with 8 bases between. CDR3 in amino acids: CASSPGNSYNEQFF. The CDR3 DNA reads TGTGCCAGCAGCCCAGGTAACTCCTACAATGAGCAGTTCTTC.

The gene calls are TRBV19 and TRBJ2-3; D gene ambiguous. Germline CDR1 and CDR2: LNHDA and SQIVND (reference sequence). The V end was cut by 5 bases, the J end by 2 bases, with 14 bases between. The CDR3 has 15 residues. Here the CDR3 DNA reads TGTGCCAGTAGTGTTGACATTGCCTACACAGATACGCAGTATTTT. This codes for CASSVDIAYTDTQYF.

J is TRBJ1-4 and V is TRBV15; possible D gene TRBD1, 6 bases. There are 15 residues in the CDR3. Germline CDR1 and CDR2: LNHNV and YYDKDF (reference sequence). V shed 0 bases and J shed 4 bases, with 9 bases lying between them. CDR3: CATSREQGINEKLFF. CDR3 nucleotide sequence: TGTGCCACCAGCAGAGAGCAGGGGATTAATGAAAAACTGTTTTTT. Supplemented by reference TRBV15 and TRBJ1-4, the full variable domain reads DAMVIQNPRYQVTQFGKPVTLSCSQTLNHNVMYWYQQKSSQAPKLLFHYYDKDFNNEADTPDNFQSRRPNTSFCFLDIRSPGLGDTAMYLCATSREQGINEKLFFGSGTQLSVL.

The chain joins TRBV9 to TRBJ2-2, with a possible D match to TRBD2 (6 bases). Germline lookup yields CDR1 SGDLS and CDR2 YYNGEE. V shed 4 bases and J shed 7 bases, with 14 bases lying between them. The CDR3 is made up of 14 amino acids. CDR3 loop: CASSLDPEGGELFF. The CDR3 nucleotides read TGTGCCAGCAGCCTCGACCCGGAGGGCGGGGAGCTGTTTTTT. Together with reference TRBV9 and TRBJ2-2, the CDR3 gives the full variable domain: DSGVTQTPKHLITATGQRVTLRCSPRSGDLSVYWYQQSLDQGLQFLIQYYNGEERAKGNILERFSAQQFPDLHSELNLSSLELGDSALYFCASSLDPEGGELFFGEGSRLTVL.

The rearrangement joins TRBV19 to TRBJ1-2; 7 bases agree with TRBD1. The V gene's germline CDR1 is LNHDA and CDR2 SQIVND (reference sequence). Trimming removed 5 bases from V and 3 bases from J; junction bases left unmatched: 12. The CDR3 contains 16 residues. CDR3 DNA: TGTGCCAGTAGTCTGGTGGAGACAGGGACGGACTATGGCTACACCTTC. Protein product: CASSLVETGTDYGYTF.

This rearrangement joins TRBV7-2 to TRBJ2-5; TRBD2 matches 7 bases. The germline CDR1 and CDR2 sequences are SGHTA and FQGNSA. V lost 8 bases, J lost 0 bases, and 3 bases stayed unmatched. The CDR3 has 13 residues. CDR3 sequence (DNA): TGTGCCAGCGCACGGGGGGACCAAGAGACCCAGTACTTC. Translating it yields CASARGDQETQYF.